One sample yielded the 14 T cell receptor beta chains listed below, sequenced in a study of cytotoxic CD8 clonotypes in ibrutinib-treated CLL. This table comes from immunoSEQ multiplex PCR, and its TCRdb copy is limited to in-frame clones, with some not included. The table records 15,000 to 20,000 clones, 75% to 85% of them present only once. Here the sequenced sample was PBMCs, taken before ibrutinib treatment. These receptors were obtained from a human donor with chronic lymphocytic leukemia.

V gene TRBV2 combines with J gene TRBJ1-5; 8 positions match TRBD1. Trimming took 6 bases from V and 3 from J; bases not matched to a gene: 7. Germline V gene lookup returns CDR1 SNHLY and CDR2 FYNNEI. This CDR3 has 15 amino acids. The CDR3 sequence is CASSPLQGDNQPQHF. For the CDR3, the DNA is TGTGCCAGCAGCCCATTACAGGGGGACAATCAGCCCCAGCATTTT.

V gene TRBV6-6 combines with J gene TRBJ2-3; D assignment may be TRBD1 or TRBD2 (5 bases each). CDR3 length equals 15 residues. CDR1 and CDR2 from the germline V gene are MNHNY and SVGAGI (reference sequence). V dropped 6 bases and J dropped 0 bases, with 13 bases sitting between them. The chain's CDR3 is CASSLTRDSTDTQYF. The CDR3 region has the DNA TGTGCCAGCAGCCTAACAAGGGACAGCACAGATACGCAGTATTTT.

The chain's CDR3 is CASARTSGNQPQHF. In DNA, the CDR3 is TGTGCCAGCGCCCGGACTTCGGGCAATCAGCCCCAGCATTTT. The chain carries TRBV27 and TRBJ1-5; no definite D call. V was clipped by 8 bases and J by 2 bases, with 13 bases between them. The CDR3 has 14 residues. Germline CDR1 is MNHEY and CDR2 is SMNVEV (reference sequence).

The chain has TRBV30 and TRBJ2-7; tentatively, D is TRBD1 or TRBD2 (5 bases each). The germline gives CDR1 GTSNPN, CDR2 SVGIG (reference sequence). With 5 bases removed from V and 0 bases from J, the gap between germline ends came to 11 bases. CDR3 size: 13 residues. CDR3 protein: CAWLGEPSYEQYF. The CDR3 coding sequence is TGTGCCTGGTTAGGGGAGCCCTCCTACGAGCAGTACTTC.

The chain carries TRBV10-3 and TRBJ2-3; D possibly matches TRBD1 or TRBD2 (5 bases each). The CDR3 has 12 residues. Germline CDR1 and CDR2: ENHRY and SYGVKD. V was pared by 9 bases and J by 9 bases, with 16 bases between. DNA of the CDR3: TGTGCCATTCGGGACCCGCTTGACACGCAGTATTTT. As protein: CAIRDPLDTQYF.

The J gene is TRBJ2-2, the V gene TRBV18, with D unresolved. This CDR3 contains 14 residues. CDR1 and CDR2 (germline): KGHSH, LQKENI. The germline V and J ends were trimmed by 4 bases and 3 bases, with 9 bases remaining between them. The CDR3 nucleotides read TGTGCCAGCTCACGCCGAAAGGACACCGGGGAGCTGTTTTTT. Protein sequence: CASSRRKDTGELFF.

The rearrangement links TRBV11-2 to TRBJ2-2, with 9 nucleotides matching TRBD2. CDR1 is SGHAT and CDR2 is FQNNGV in the germline V gene. The CDR3 is made up of 17 amino acids. Losses at the gene ends were 5 bases for V and 6 bases for J; bases not matched to a gene: 13. The DNA of the CDR3 is TGTGCCAGCAGCCAAACCTCCGGGACTAGCTGGCCCGGGGAGCTGTTTTTT. Protein: CASSQTSGTSWPGELFF.

This clone was seen only once. This rearrangement joins TRBV7-2 to TRBJ1-4; 7 bases are a match to TRBD1. The CDR3 is 16 residues long. CDR1 is SGHTA, CDR2 FQGNSA, per germline. V was clipped by 5 bases and J by 4 bases; unmatched bases: 10. The CDR3: CASSVAPGQINEKLFF. The DNA of the CDR3 is TGTGCCAGCAGCGTTGCACCGGGACAGATTAATGAAAAACTGTTTTTT.

The chain links TRBV29-1 to TRBJ2-3, with a possible D match to TRBD2 (5 bases). CDR3 size: 15 residues. Germline lookup yields CDR1 SQVTM and CDR2 ANQGSEA. V lost 5 bases and J 1 base, leaving 16 bases between the germline ends. The CDR3 here is CSVSGGRERTDTQYF. The CDR3 DNA sequence: TGCAGCGTTTCGGGCGGTAGGGAGCGCACAGATACGCAGTATTTT.

The CDR3 nucleotides read TGTGCCAGCAGCCCGAAGACGGGACAGGGGGCCCAATGGGGAAAACTGTTTTTT. Its translation is CASSPKTGQGAQWGKLFF. The gene calls are TRBV7-9 and TRBJ1-4; 12 nucleotides line up with TRBD1. The V gene's germline CDR1 is SEHNR and CDR2 FQNEAQ (reference sequence). The CDR3 contains 18 residues. V trimming: 5 bases; J trimming: 10 bases; junction bases outside the gene matches: 17.

This clone was counted once. This rearrangement joins TRBV28 to TRBJ1-3; 7 nucleotides match TRBD1. Germline V gene data show CDR1 as MDHEN and CDR2 as SYDVKM. This CDR3 is 15 amino acids long. V trimming: 4 bases; J trimming: 0 bases; junction bases outside the gene matches: 3. CDR3 sequence: CASSSGQVSGNTIYF. The CDR3 DNA sequence: TGTGCCAGCAGTTCCGGACAGGTCTCTGGAAACACCATATATTTT.

The rearrangement joins TRBV14 to TRBJ2-3, with TRBD2 identical over 7 bases. From germline, CDR1 is SGHDN and CDR2 FVKESK. This CDR3 spans 18 amino acids. V lost 2 bases and J lost 0; bases outside the gene matches: 11. CDR3 loop: CASSQLPSGRSSTDTQYF. Here the CDR3 DNA reads TGTGCCAGCAGCCAATTACCTAGCGGCCGATCTAGCACAGATACGCAGTATTTT.

This sequence joins TRBV5-1 and TRBJ1-1; no reliable D call. Germline loops: CDR1 SGHRS, CDR2 YFSETQ. There are 16 residues in the CDR3. Trimming removed 4 bases at V and 0 bases at J, with 16 bases between. As DNA, the CDR3 is TGCGCCAGCAGCCCCCCCGCCGGGTTTATGAACACTGAAGCTTTCTTT. Amino acids: CASSPPAGFMNTEAFF.

The J gene is TRBJ1-1, the V gene TRBV29-1; tentative D call: TRBD1 (6 bases). The CDR3 totals 14 residues. The germline V gene encodes CDR1 SQVTM and CDR2 ANQGSEA. V was pared by 7 bases and J by 0 bases, with 15 bases between. CDR3 DNA: TGCAGCGGTTCGGCAGGGGTTGTGAACACTGAAGCTTTCTTT. Its translation: CSGSAGVVNTEAFF. The variable domain in full, completed from reference TRBV29-1 and TRBJ1-1, reads SAVISQKPSRDICQRGTSLTIQCQVDSQVTMMFWYRQQPGQSLTLIATANQGSEATYESGFVIDKFPISRPNLTFSTLTVSNMSPEDSSIYLCSGSAGVVNTEAFFGQGTRLTVV.